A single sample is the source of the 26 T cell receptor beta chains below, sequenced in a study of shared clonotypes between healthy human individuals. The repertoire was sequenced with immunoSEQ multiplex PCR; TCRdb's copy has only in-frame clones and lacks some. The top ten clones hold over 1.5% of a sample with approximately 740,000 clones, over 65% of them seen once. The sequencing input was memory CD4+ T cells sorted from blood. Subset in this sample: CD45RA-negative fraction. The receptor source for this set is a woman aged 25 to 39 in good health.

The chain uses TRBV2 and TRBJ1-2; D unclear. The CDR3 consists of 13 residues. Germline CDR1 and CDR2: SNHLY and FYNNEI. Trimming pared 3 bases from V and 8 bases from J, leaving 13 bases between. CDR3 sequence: CASSDGEVVGYTF. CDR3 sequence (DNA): TGTGCCAGCAGTGATGGGGAGGTGGTGGGCTACACCTTC. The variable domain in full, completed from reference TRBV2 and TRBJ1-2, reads EPEVTQTPSHQVTQMGQEVILRCVPISNHLYFYWYRQILGQKVEFLVSFYNNEISEKSEIFDDQFSVERPDGSNFTLKIRSTKLEDSAMYFCASSDGEVVGYTFGSGTRLTVV.

CDR3 DNA: TGCGCCAGCAGCGGATCGGGACAGGGAGCCTACGAGCAGTACTTC. Amino acid sequence: CASSGSGQGAYEQYF. The genes are TRBV5-1 and TRBJ2-7, with 9 positions matching TRBD1. V lost 4 bases, J lost 2 bases, and 7 bases stayed unmatched. The CDR3 sequence is 15 residues long. Germline values: CDR1 SGHRS, CDR2 YFSETQ.

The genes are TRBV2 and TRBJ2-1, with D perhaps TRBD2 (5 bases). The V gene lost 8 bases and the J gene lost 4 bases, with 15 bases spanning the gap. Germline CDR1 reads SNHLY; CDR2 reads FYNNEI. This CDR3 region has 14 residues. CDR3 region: CASLSVLGYNEQFF. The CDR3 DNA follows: TGTGCCAGCCTGTCAGTACTAGGGTACAATGAGCAGTTCTTC.

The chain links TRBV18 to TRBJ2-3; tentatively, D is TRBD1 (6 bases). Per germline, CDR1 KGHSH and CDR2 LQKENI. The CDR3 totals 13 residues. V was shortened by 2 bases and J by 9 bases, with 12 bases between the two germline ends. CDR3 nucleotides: TGTGCCAGCTCACCAACCGACAGGCCCACGCAGTATTTT. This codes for CASSPTDRPTQYF.

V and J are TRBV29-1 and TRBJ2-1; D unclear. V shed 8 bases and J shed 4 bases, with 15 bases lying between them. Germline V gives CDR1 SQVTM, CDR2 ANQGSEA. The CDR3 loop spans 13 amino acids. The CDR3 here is CSSDPADYNEQFF. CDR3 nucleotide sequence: TGCAGCTCTGACCCCGCCGATTACAATGAGCAGTTCTTC.

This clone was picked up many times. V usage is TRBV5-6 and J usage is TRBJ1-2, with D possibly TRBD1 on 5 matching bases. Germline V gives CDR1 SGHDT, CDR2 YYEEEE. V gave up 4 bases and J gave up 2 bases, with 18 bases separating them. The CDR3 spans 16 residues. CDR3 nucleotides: TGTGCCAGCAGCCTCCCAGGGACTCAGGCGAACTATGGCTACACCTTC. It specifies CASSLPGTQANYGYTF. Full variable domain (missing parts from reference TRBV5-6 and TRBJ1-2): DAGVTQSPTHLIKTRGQQVTLRCSPKSGHDTVSWYQQALGQGPQFIFQYYEEEERQRGNFPDRFSGHQFPNYSSELNVNALLLGDSALYLCASSLPGTQANYGYTFGSGTRLTVV.

The CDR3 DNA sequence: TGTGCCAGTAGTCTCACCGGGACAGGGACCACAGATACGCAGTATTTT. Amino acids: CASSLTGTGTTDTQYF. The chain carries TRBV19 and TRBJ2-3; 9 nucleotides line up with TRBD1. Germline V gene lookup returns CDR1 LNHDA and CDR2 SQIVND (reference sequence). This CDR3 comprises 16 residues. V lost 5 bases to trimming and J lost 2 bases; unmatched junction nucleotides: 8.

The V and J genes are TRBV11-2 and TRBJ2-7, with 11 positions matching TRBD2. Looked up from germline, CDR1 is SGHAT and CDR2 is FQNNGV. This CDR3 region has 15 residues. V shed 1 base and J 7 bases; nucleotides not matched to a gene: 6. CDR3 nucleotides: TGTGCCAGCAGCTTAGTCCTAGCGGGAGGTGGAGAGCAGTACTTC. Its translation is CASSLVLAGGGEQYF.

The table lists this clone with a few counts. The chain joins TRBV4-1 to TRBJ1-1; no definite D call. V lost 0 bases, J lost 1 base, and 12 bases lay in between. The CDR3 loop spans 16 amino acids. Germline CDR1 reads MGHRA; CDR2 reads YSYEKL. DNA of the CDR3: TGCGCCAGCAGCCAAGATTCCCCGCGGTGGAACACTGAAGCTTTCTTT. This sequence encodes CASSQDSPRWNTEAFF.

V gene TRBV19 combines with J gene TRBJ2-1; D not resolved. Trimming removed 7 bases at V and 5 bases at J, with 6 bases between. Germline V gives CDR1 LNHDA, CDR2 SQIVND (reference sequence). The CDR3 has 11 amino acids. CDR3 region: CASTSHNEQFF. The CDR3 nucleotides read TGTGCCAGTACCAGCCACAATGAGCAGTTCTTC. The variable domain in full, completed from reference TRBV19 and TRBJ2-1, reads DGGITQSPKYLFRKEGQNVTLSCEQNLNHDAMYWYRQDPGQGLRLIYYSQIVNDFQKGDIAEGYSVSREKKESFPLTVTSAQKNPTAFYLCASTSHNEQFFGPGTRLTVL.

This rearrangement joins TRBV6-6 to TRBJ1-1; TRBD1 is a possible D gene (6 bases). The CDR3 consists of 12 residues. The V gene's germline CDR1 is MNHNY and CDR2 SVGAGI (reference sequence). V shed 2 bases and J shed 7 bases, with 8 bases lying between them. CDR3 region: CASSYGQSEAFF. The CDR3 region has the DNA TGTGCCAGCAGTTACGGACAGAGTGAAGCTTTCTTT.

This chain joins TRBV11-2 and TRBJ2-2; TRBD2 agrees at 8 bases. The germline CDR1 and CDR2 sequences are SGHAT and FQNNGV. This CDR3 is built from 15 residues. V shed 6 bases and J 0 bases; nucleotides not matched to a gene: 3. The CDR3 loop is CASRGAGANTGELFF. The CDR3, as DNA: TGTGCCAGCAGGGGAGCGGGAGCGAACACCGGGGAGCTGTTTTTT.

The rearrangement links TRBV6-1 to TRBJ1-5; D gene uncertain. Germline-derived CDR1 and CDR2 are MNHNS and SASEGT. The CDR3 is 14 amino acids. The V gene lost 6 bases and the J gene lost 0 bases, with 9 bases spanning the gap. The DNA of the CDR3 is TGTGCCAGCAGCCTCATAAGTAGCAATCAGCCCCAGCATTTT. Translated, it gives CASSLISSNQPQHF.

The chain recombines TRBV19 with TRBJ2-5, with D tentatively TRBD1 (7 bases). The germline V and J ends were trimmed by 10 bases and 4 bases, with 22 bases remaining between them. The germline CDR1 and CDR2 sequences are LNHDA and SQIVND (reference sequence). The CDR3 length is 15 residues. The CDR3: CATTGQHRGGETQYF. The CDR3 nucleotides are TGTGCCACCACCGGACAACACAGGGGAGGAGAGACCCAGTACTTC.

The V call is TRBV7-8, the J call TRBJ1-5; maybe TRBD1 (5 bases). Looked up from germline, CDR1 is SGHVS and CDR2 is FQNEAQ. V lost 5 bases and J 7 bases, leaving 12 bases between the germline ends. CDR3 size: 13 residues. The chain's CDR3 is CASSTRVGQPQHF. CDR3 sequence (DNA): TGTGCCAGCAGCACCAGGGTGGGACAGCCCCAGCATTTT.

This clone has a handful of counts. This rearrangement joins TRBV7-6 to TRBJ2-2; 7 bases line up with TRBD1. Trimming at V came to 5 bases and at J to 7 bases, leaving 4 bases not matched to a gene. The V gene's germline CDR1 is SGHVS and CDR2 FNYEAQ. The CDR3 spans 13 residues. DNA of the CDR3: TGTGCCAGCAGCCCCGACAGGGACGGGGAGCTGTTTTTT. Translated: CASSPDRDGELFF.

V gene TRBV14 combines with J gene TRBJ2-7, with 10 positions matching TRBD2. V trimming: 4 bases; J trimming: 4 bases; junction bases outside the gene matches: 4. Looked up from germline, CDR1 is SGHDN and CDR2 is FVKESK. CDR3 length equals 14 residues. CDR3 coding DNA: TGTGCCAGCAGCCCGGCTAGCGGGAGTTACGAGCAGTACTTC. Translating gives CASSPASGSYEQYF.

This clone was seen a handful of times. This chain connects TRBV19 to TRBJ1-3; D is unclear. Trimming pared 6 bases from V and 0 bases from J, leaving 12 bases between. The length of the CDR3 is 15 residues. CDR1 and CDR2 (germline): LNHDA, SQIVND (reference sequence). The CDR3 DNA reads TGTGCCAGTAGATACCTAGACGGCTCTGGAAACACCATATATTTT. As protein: CASRYLDGSGNTIYF.

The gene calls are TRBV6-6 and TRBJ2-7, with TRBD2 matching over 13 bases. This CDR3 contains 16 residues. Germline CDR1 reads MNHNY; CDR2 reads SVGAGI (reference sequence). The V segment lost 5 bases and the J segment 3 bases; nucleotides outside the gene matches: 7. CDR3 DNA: TGTGCCAGCAGTCACCCGGGACTAGCGGGGAGCTACGAGCAGTACTTC. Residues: CASSHPGLAGSYEQYF.

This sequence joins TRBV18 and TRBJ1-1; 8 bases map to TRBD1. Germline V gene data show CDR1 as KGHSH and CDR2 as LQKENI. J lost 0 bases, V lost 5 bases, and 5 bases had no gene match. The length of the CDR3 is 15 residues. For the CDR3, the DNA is TGTGCCAGCTCAGCCGGACAGGGAATGAACACTGAAGCTTTCTTT. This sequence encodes CASSAGQGMNTEAFF.

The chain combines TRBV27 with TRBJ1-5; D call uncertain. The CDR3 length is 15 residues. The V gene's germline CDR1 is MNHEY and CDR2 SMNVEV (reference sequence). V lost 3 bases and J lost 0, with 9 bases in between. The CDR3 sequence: CASSLVGYSNQPQHF. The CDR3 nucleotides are TGTGCCAGCAGTTTGGTCGGTTATAGCAATCAGCCCCAGCATTTT.

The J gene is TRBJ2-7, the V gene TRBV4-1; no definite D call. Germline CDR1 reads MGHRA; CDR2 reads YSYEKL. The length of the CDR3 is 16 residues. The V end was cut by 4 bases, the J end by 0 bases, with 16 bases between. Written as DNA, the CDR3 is TGCGCCAGCAGCCCAATCCGACTGCCATCCTCCTACGAGCAGTACTTC. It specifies CASSPIRLPSSYEQYF.

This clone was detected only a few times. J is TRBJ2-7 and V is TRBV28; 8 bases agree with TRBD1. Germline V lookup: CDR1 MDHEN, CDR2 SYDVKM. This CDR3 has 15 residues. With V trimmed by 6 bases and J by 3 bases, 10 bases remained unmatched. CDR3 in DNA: TGTGCCAGCAGCCAAGGGACAGGTTTAGGCTACGAGCAGTACTTC. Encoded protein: CASSQGTGLGYEQYF.

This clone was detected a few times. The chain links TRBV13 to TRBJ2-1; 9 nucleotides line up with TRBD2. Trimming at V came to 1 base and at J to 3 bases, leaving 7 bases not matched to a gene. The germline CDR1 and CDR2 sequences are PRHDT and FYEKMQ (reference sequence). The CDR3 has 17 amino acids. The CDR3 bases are TGTGCCAGCAGCTTAGACCGTAGCGGGAGAATCTACAATGAGCAGTTCTTC. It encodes CASSLDRSGRIYNEQFF.

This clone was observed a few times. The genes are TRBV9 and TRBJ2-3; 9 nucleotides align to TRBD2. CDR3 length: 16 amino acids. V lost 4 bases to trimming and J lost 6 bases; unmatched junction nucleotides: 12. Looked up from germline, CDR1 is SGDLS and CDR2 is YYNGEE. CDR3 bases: TGTGCCAGCAGCCCCCCGGGAATAGCGGGAGTGGATACGCAGTATTTT. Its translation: CASSPPGIAGVDTQYF.

In DNA form, the CDR3 reads TGCAGCGTCCCCGAACAGGGGATAGGGTATGGCTACACCTTC. Translating it yields CSVPEQGIGYGYTF. The chain links TRBV29-1 to TRBJ1-2; 7 bases match TRBD1. This CDR3 has 14 amino acids. V trimming: 6 bases; J trimming: 5 bases; junction bases outside the gene matches: 12. Germline V CDR1 and CDR2: SQVTM, ANQGSEA.